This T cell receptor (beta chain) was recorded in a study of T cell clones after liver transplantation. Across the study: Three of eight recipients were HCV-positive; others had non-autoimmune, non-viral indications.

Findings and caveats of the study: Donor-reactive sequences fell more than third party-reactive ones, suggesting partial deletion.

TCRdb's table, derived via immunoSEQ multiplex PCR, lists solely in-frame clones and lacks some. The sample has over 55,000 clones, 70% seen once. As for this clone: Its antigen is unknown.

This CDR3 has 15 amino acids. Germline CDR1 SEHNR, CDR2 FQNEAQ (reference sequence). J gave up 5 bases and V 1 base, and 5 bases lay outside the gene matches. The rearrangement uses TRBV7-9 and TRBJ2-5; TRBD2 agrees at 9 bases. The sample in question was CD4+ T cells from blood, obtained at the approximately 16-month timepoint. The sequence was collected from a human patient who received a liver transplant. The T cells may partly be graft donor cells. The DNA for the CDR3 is TGTGCCAGCAGCTTAGGGGCTAGCGGGGCTGAGACCCAGTACTTC. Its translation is CASSLGASGAETQYF. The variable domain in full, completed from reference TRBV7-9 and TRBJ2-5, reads DTGVSQNPRHKITKRGQNVTFRCDPISEHNRLYWYRQTLGQGPEFLTYFQNEAQLEKSRLLSDRFSAERPKGSFSTLEIQRTEQGDSAMYLCASSLGASGAETQYFGPGTRLLVL.